The 9 T cell receptor beta chains presented below share a single source sample, sequenced in a study of blood T cell repertoires in COVID-19. Sequencing was performed with immunoSEQ multiplex PCR; in TCRdb, only in-frame clones are kept and a portion is missing. This table has 150,000 or so clones, about 90% appearing once. Sequencing was carried out using peripheral blood. All receptors derive from a man aged 50 to 59 with acute or convalescent COVID-19.

The chain is built from TRBV10-2 and TRBJ2-7; D perhaps matches TRBD2 (6 bases). Between the trimmed V and J ends, which lost 8 bases and 4 bases, there was a span of 15 bases. From germline, CDR1 is WSHSY and CDR2 SAAADI. CDR3 length: 13 residues. The CDR3 DNA reads as TGCGCCAGCTGGGGAGGCCGAGGATACGAGCAGTACTTC. Encoded protein: CASWGGRGYEQYF.

The CDR3, as DNA: TGTGCCAGCAGCCCACGACAGGGTACGGCAGAGACCCAGTACTTC. This gives the protein CASSPRQGTAETQYF. The chain links TRBV27 to TRBJ2-5; 7 bases map to TRBD1. J was trimmed by 4 bases and V by 6 bases; bases with no gene match: 11. Germline CDR1 reads MNHEY; CDR2 reads SMNVEV (reference sequence). CDR3 length equals 15 residues.

This chain joins TRBV7-3 and TRBJ2-1; 9 positions agree with TRBD1. CDR3 length: 14 amino acids. Germline trimming cut 5 bases from V and 9 bases from J; bases unmatched to any gene: 8. Germline CDR1 and CDR2: SGHTA and FQGTGA. The CDR3 region has the DNA TGTGCCAGCAGCCGTATACAGGGGGCAGTTGAGCAGTTCTTC. Translating gives CASSRIQGAVEQFF.

J is TRBJ1-2 and V is TRBV28; a weak D match, TRBD1 (6 bases). The V end lost 2 bases, the J end lost 6 bases, and 19 bases lay between the germline ends. CDR3 length: 16 amino acids. Germline loops: CDR1 MDHEN, CDR2 SYDVKM. CDR3 loop: CASSLPRAGAINGYTF. The CDR3 DNA is TGTGCCAGCAGTTTACCCCGGGCAGGGGCTATTAATGGCTACACCTTC.

The chain recombines TRBV19 with TRBJ2-2; TRBD2 might be the D (6 bases). The CDR3 consists of 15 residues. The germline V gene encodes CDR1 LNHDA and CDR2 SQIVND (reference sequence). V lost 3 bases, J lost 6 bases, and 14 bases lay in between. CDR3: CASSMRRAEAGELFF. The CDR3 region has the DNA TGTGCCAGTAGTATGAGGAGGGCCGAAGCCGGGGAGCTGTTTTTT.

The chain links TRBV15 to TRBJ2-1; the match to TRBD2 covers 10 bases. The V and J ends lost 1 base and 7 bases, in that order; junction bases with no gene match: 4. This CDR3 contains 15 residues. Germline V gene data show CDR1 as LNHNV and CDR2 as YYDKDF (reference sequence). The CDR3 protein is CATSRGTSGMNEQFF. CDR3 nucleotide sequence: TGTGCCACCAGCAGAGGTACTAGCGGGATGAATGAGCAGTTCTTC. The full variable domain, rest sourced from reference TRBV15 and TRBJ2-1, is DAMVIQNPRYQVTQFGKPVTLSCSQTLNHNVMYWYQQKSSQAPKLLFHYYDKDFNNEADTPDNFQSRRPNTSFCFLDIRSPGLGDTAMYLCATSRGTSGMNEQFFGPGTRLTVL.

This chain connects TRBV28 to TRBJ2-5; 10 bases are shared with TRBD2. CDR1 is MDHEN, CDR2 SYDVKM, per germline. The V and J ends lost 1 base and 3 bases, in that order; junction bases with no gene match: 2. The CDR3 spans 15 residues. In DNA, the CDR3 is TGTGCCAGCAGTTTATACCTAGCGGGGGAAGAGACCCAGTACTTC. Residues: CASSLYLAGEETQYF. Looking up the rest from reference TRBV28 and TRBJ2-5 gives the full variable domain: DVKVTQSSRYLVKRTGEKVFLECVQDMDHENMFWYRQDPGLGLRLIYFSYDVKMKEKGDIPEGYSVSREKKERFSLILESASTNQTSMYLCASSLYLAGEETQYFGPGTRLLVL.

The V and J genes are TRBV7-2 and TRBJ1-5; a possible D gene is TRBD1 (5 bases). Germline V CDR1 and CDR2: SGHTA, FQGNSA. CDR3 length: 18 amino acids. V gave up 1 base and J gave up 3 bases, with 19 bases separating them. This CDR3 is CASSLGVFRGTYNQPQHF. The CDR3 region has the DNA TGTGCCAGCAGCTTAGGGGTTTTTAGGGGAACTTACAATCAGCCCCAGCATTTT.

V is TRBV19 and J is TRBJ2-3; 9 bases are shared with TRBD1. The trim removed 4 bases at V and 7 bases at J, leaving 3 bases unmatched. The CDR3 consists of 13 residues. Germline values: CDR1 LNHDA, CDR2 SQIVND (reference sequence). The CDR3 loop reads CASSTDRGNTQYF. CDR3 in DNA: TGTGCCAGTAGTACGGACAGGGGAAATACGCAGTATTTT.